The clone carrying this T cell receptor (beta chain) was observed a single time. This record comes from a study of T cell changes during pregnancy in multiple sclerosis. Profiled with immunoSEQ multiplex PCR; TCRdb holds only in-frame clones, not every one. Of 100,000 to 130,000 clones in the sample, roughly 90% were seen once. The sequences come from peripheral blood, collected in the third trimester of pregnancy. This clonotype originated in a female donor in good health, enrolled as a control in a pregnancy study.

CDR3 protein: CASSYGNRGDEKLFF. The CDR3 region has the DNA TGTGCCAGCAGTTACGGGAACAGGGGCGATGAAAAACTGTTTTTT. The V call is TRBV6-5, the J call TRBJ1-4; 7 bases are a match to TRBD1. The ends lost 2 bases at V and 6 bases at J; junction bases unmatched: 6. The CDR3 contains 15 residues. The germline V gene encodes CDR1 MNHEY and CDR2 SVGAGI.